This TCR beta chain was recorded in a study of identical twins. Study outcomes and limitations: Beta out-of-frame sequences displayed a weaker excess of sharing between twins.

In TCRdb, the 5' RACE reads were re-called with MiXCR into one record per CDR3 protein. The sample records around 650,000 distinct CDR3 sequences, around 7.4% being singletons. With respect to this clonotype: Its antigen remains unidentified.

V was shortened by 5 bases and J by 10 bases, with 9 bases between the two germline ends. The CDR3 is 11 residues long. Germline-derived CDR1 and CDR2 are SNHLY and FYNNEI. The same sample was also studied in work on yellow fever vaccine responses in identical twins. As reported in that work: Reports say the vaccine T cell response in twins looked partly convergent and partly personalized.

The source material was PBMCs. The chain combines TRBV2 with TRBJ2-1; D gene ambiguous. The sequence was obtained from a young woman in good health. The CDR3 is CASSNRDEQFF. The CDR3 DNA reads TGTGCCAGCAGTAACAGAGACGAGCAGTTCTTC. The whole variable domain, remainder taken from reference TRBV2 and TRBJ2-1, is EPEVTQTPSHQVTQMGQEVILRCVPISNHLYFYWYRQILGQKVEFLVSFYNNEISEKSEIFDDQFSVERPDGSNFTLKIRSTKLEDSAMYFCASSNRDEQFFGPGTRLTVL.